The entry below describes one TCR beta chain. Its antigen is currently unknown. This specimen belongs to a study of spatial heterogeneity in lung cancer. In the study overall: Consistently, beta-chain sequences turned up in larger numbers than alpha-chain sequences did. More than eight raw reads, on average, carried each unique TCR and UMI combination. Study-level findings and limits: The number of expanded tumor alpha and beta chains correlated with mutation number. Ubiquitous and regional expanded TCR counts correlated with ubiquitous and regional nonsynonymous mutations, respectively.

Sample time point: sample taken at primary tumor resection. This CDR3 contains 15 residues. Germline V CDR1 and CDR2: SGHNT, YYREEE (reference sequence). V was trimmed by 0 bases and J by 5 bases, leaving 12 bases between them. A single record per CDR3 protein comes from TCRdb applying MiXCR to the 5' RACE reads. The sample lists 20,000 to 25,000 distinct CDR3 sequences; about a sixth were seen once. The sequence came from a female donor with early-stage non-small cell lung cancer. This specimen consisted of lung tumor tissue, obtained at surgery. The chain carries TRBV5-4 and TRBJ2-1; D might be TRBD2 (6 bases). CDR3 protein: CASSLEGIADNEQFF. The CDR3 bases are TGTGCCAGCAGCTTGGAGGGGATAGCGGACAATGAGCAGTTCTTC. Full variable domain (outside the CDR3, taken from reference TRBV5-4 and TRBJ2-1): ETGVTQSPTHLIKTRGQQVTLRCSSQSGHNTVSWYQQALGQGPQFIFQYYREEENGRGNFPPRFSGLQFPNYSSELNVNALELDDSALYLCASSLEGIADNEQFFGPGTRLTVL.